The next 25 T cell receptor beta chains were all read from a single sample in a study of cytotoxic CD8 clonotypes in ibrutinib-treated CLL. Sequencing used immunoSEQ multiplex PCR; TCRdb keeps in-frame clones, though not all of them. In the table there are some 290,000 clones, about 80% of which are singletons. The material sequenced was PBMCs, taken before ibrutinib treatment. The source of these receptors is a human donor with chronic lymphocytic leukemia.

The chain has TRBV4-2 and TRBJ2-7, with D possibly being TRBD1 (6 bases). CDR1 LGHNA and CDR2 YNFKEQ come from the germline V gene. The CDR3 loop spans 15 amino acids. V was trimmed by 4 bases and J by 4 bases, leaving 17 bases between them. CDR3 coding DNA: TGTGCCAGCAGCCTTGATAGACAGGCTAGTTACGAGCAGTACTTC. Amino acids: CASSLDRQASYEQYF.

This clone appeared a single time. This chain uses TRBV27 with TRBJ2-7; 7 bases map to TRBD2. V lost 0 bases and J lost 2; bases outside the gene matches: 1. The CDR3 runs to 14 residues. Germline V lookup: CDR1 MNHEY, CDR2 SMNVEV (reference sequence). The CDR3 reads CASSLSGTTYEQYF. In DNA, the CDR3 is TGTGCCAGCAGTTTATCCGGGACTACCTACGAGCAGTACTTC.

V gene TRBV7-8 combines with J gene TRBJ2-2; 10 bases agree with TRBD2. The germline V gene has CDR1 SGHVS and CDR2 FQNEAQ. There are 16 residues in the CDR3. V shed 5 bases, J shed 5 bases, and the junction held 8 bases outside the gene matches. The CDR3 bases are TGTGCCAGCAGCGCTACTAGCGGGGCGGGGACCGGGGAGCTGTTTTTT. Translating it yields CASSATSGAGTGELFF.

This clone was counted only a few times. The chain couples TRBV4-3 to TRBJ2-3, with TRBD1 matching 9 bases. With V trimmed by 8 bases and J by 3 bases, 9 bases remained unmatched. The CDR3 extends over 15 amino acids. CDR1 LGHNA and CDR2 YSLEER come from the germline V gene. The CDR3 nucleotides read TGCGCCAGCGTCCACCACAGGGGGCGGACAGATACGCAGTATTTT. Its translation is CASVHHRGRTDTQYF.

The rearrangement joins TRBV6-1 to TRBJ2-1; TRBD2 matches 9 bases. The CDR3 runs 15 residues. The V gene end was trimmed by 6 bases and the J gene end by 5 bases; junction bases not matched to a gene: 8. Germline loops: CDR1 MNHNS, CDR2 SASEGT. This chain's CDR3 is CASRWRTSANNEQFF. Here the CDR3 DNA reads TGTGCCAGCAGGTGGCGGACTAGCGCTAACAATGAGCAGTTCTTC.

The chain has TRBV18 and TRBJ2-5; 8 bases fit TRBD1. Germline lookup yields CDR1 KGHSH and CDR2 LQKENI. This CDR3 comprises 13 residues. V was pared by 3 bases and J by 7 bases, with 4 bases of the junction left unmatched. In DNA, the CDR3 is TGTGCCAGCTCACCGTCCGGGACAGGGACCCAGTACTTC. Its protein product is CASSPSGTGTQYF.

The chain recombines TRBV5-1 with TRBJ1-2; TRBD1 might be the D (6 bases). The V end was cut by 0 bases, the J end by 3 bases, with 15 bases between. Germline-derived CDR1 and CDR2 are SGHRS and YFSETQ. The CDR3 consists of 16 residues. Here the CDR3 DNA reads TGCGCCAGCAGCTTGGAAGGGGGGCAGTATGACTATGGCTACACCTTC. As protein: CASSLEGGQYDYGYTF.

The CDR3 DNA follows: TGTGCCAGCAGCCCAAGGACAGGAAAGTTGACCTACGAGCAGTACTTC. Protein sequence: CASSPRTGKLTYEQYF. The chain carries TRBV7-6 and TRBJ2-7; 7 positions agree with TRBD1. CDR1 and CDR2 (germline): SGHVS, FNYEAQ. Trimming at V came to 5 bases and at J to 2 bases, leaving 12 bases not matched to a gene. This CDR3 contains 16 residues.

Concerning this clone itself: Sequence at one end of the junction differs from germline and may be a read error. The chain combines TRBV7-7 with TRBJ2-5, with 14 bases identical to TRBD2. This CDR3 spans 16 amino acids. CDR1 and CDR2 (germline): SSHAT, FNYEAQ (reference sequence). Here the CDR3 DNA reads TGTGCTAGCAGCTTAGGCGGGACTAGCGGGAGTGAGACCCAGTACTTC. Translated: CASSLGGTSGSETQYF.

The chain uses TRBV5-1 and TRBJ1-2; TRBD1 matches 7 bases. This CDR3 is 16 amino acids long. Trimming removed 0 bases from V and 0 bases from J; junction bases left unmatched: 5. From germline, CDR1 is SGHRS and CDR2 YFSETQ. The CDR3 DNA reads TGCGCCAGCAGCTTGGGACAGGGCCCACCTAACTATGGCTACACCTTC. Its protein is CASSLGQGPPNYGYTF.

V and J are TRBV5-1 and TRBJ1-2; D may be TRBD1 (6 bases). V lost 2 bases and J lost 5, with 13 bases in between. This CDR3 contains 14 residues. Germline V gene sequence: CDR1 SGHRS, CDR2 YFSETQ. CDR3 in amino acids: CASSLLRDTYGYTF. The DNA of the CDR3 is TGCGCCAGCAGCTTATTACGGGACACTTATGGCTACACCTTC.

This clone was seen just once. The V gene is TRBV7-2, the J gene TRBJ2-7; D unresolved. This CDR3 is 15 amino acids long. In germline, CDR1 is SGHTA, CDR2 FQGNSA. The germline V and J ends were trimmed by 1 base and 12 bases, with 22 bases remaining between them. The CDR3 DNA sequence: TGTGCCAGCAGCTTAGGGGTCTTTACCCCAAGCGATGCGTACTTC. Translated: CASSLGVFTPSDAYF.

The genes are TRBV7-2 and TRBJ2-2, with D unclear. V shed 1 base and J shed 5 bases, with 5 bases lying between them. The CDR3 runs to 13 residues. CDR1 SGHTA and CDR2 FQGNSA come from the germline V gene. CDR3 sequence: CASSLVSTGELFF. The CDR3 DNA is TGTGCCAGCAGCTTAGTCTCGACCGGGGAGCTGTTTTTT.

A few counts support this clone. This sequence joins TRBV7-9 and TRBJ2-3; D is possibly TRBD2 (6 bases). The V end was cut by 1 base, the J end by 5 bases, with 10 bases between. Germline-derived CDR1 and CDR2 are SEHNR and FQNEAQ (reference sequence). The CDR3 runs 14 residues. The DNA of the CDR3 is TGTGCCAGCAGCTTAGACGGGAGAAAAGATACGCAGTATTTT. The encoded protein is CASSLDGRKDTQYF.

The gene calls are TRBV4-3 and TRBJ2-7, with 8 nucleotides matching TRBD2. The CDR3 has 15 residues. The V segment lost 3 bases and the J segment 2 bases; nucleotides outside the gene matches: 6. Germline loops: CDR1 LGHNA, CDR2 YSLEER. The CDR3 nucleotides are TGCGCCAGCAGCCACAGCTTAGCGGGAACCTACGAGCAGTACTTC. It is translated as CASSHSLAGTYEQYF.

This clone occurred once. The genes are TRBV4-2 and TRBJ1-2; TRBD1 might be the D (6 bases). CDR3 length equals 14 residues. Trimming stripped 4 bases from V and 2 bases from J, with 11 bases between. Germline values: CDR1 LGHNA, CDR2 YNFKEQ. The CDR3: CASSPGTNNYGYTF. DNA of the CDR3: TGTGCCAGCAGCCCGGGGACAAACAACTATGGCTACACCTTC.

In this sample, this clone turned up once. J is TRBJ1-1 and V is TRBV7-9; no definite D call. Germline CDR1 is SEHNR and CDR2 is FQNEAQ (reference sequence). The CDR3 has 15 residues. Trimming removed 5 bases at V and 1 base at J, with 14 bases between. The CDR3 DNA sequence: TGTGCCAGCAGCACTCTTGGGTTACCGAACACTGAAGCTTTCTTT. Amino acid sequence: CASSTLGLPNTEAFF.

The chain carries TRBV11-2 and TRBJ2-7, with a possible D match to TRBD2 (7 bases). Germline lookup yields CDR1 SGHAT and CDR2 FQNNGV. Trimming pared 6 bases from V and 3 bases from J, leaving 18 bases between. CDR3 length: 15 amino acids. Here the CDR3 reads CASSGSGGRSYEQYF. The CDR3 DNA reads as TGTGCCAGCAGTGGATCGGGGGGCCGCAGCTACGAGCAGTACTTC. Looking up the rest from reference TRBV11-2 and TRBJ2-7 gives the full variable domain: EAGVAQSPRYKIIEKRQSVAFWCNPISGHATLYWYQQILGQGPKLLIQFQNNGVVDDSQLPKDRFSAERLKGVDSTLKIQPAKLEDSAVYLCASSGSGGRSYEQYFGPGTRLTVT.

The CDR3 here is CASSVGTGGPYEQYF. For the CDR3, the DNA is TGTGCCAGCAGCGTTGGGACAGGGGGCCCCTACGAGCAGTACTTC. The rearrangement links TRBV9 to TRBJ2-7; 12 nucleotides match TRBD1. Germline CDR1 SGDLS, CDR2 YYNGEE. V lost 2 bases to trimming and J lost 2 bases; unmatched junction nucleotides: 2. This CDR3 is built from 15 residues. Variable domain in full (rest from reference TRBV9 and TRBJ2-7): DSGVTQTPKHLITATGQRVTLRCSPRSGDLSVYWYQQSLDQGLQFLIQYYNGEERAKGNILERFSAQQFPDLHSELNLSSLELGDSALYFCASSVGTGGPYEQYFGPGTRLTVT.

This chain uses TRBV7-9 with TRBJ1-4; 9 bases are shared with TRBD1. The CDR3 extends over 13 amino acids. Per germline, CDR1 SEHNR and CDR2 FQNEAQ (reference sequence). V trimming: 5 bases; J trimming: 13 bases; junction bases outside the gene matches: 8. Written as DNA, the CDR3 is TGTGCCAGCAGCGAGTGGACAGGGGCACGACTGTTTTTT. This gives the protein CASSEWTGARLFF.

The rearrangement joins TRBV21-1 to TRBJ2-5; TRBD1, as called in the table, went unchecked against the DNA. TRBV21-1 is noted as a pseudogene. This CDR3 is 15 amino acids long. Written as DNA, the CDR3 is TGTGCCAGCAGCAAAGCGTGGACAGTCTCAGAGACCCAGTACTTC. Its protein is CASSKAWTVSETQYF.

The chain joins TRBV6-6 to TRBJ2-5; no reliable D call. The germline gives CDR1 MNHNY, CDR2 SVGAGI (reference sequence). CDR3 length: 14 amino acids. The V gene lost 6 bases and the J gene lost 0 bases, with 11 bases spanning the gap. The CDR3 DNA is TGTGCCAGCAGCACCACAGAAAACCAAGAGACCCAGTACTTC. The encoded protein is CASSTTENQETQYF.

The chain has TRBV6-5 and TRBJ2-7; 11 nucleotides line up with TRBD2. V lost 5 bases, J lost 3 bases, and 3 bases stayed unmatched. Germline V gene data show CDR1 as MNHEY and CDR2 as SVGAGI. This CDR3 has 14 residues. CDR3 sequence (DNA): TGTGCCAGCAGTCAGACTAGCGGGGTCTACGAGCAGTACTTC. Translating it yields CASSQTSGVYEQYF.

This rearrangement joins TRBV7-3 to TRBJ2-2, with D maybe TRBD1 (5 bases). Germline CDR1 and CDR2: SGHTA and FQGTGA. The CDR3 totals 16 residues. V lost 10 bases to trimming and J lost 1 base, with 19 bases between them. CDR3 residues: CATAGLIGQNTGELFF. DNA for the CDR3: TGTGCCACCGCAGGTCTTATCGGACAGAACACCGGGGAGCTGTTTTTT.

This clone was counted only a few times. The genes are TRBV7-2 and TRBJ1-5, with D maybe TRBD1 (5 bases). Trimming left V 5 bases short and J 3 bases short, with 11 bases between. Germline assignment: CDR1 SGHTA and CDR2 FQGNSA. The CDR3 is made up of 14 amino acids. CDR3 sequence: CASSPGRDNQPQHF. For the CDR3, the DNA is TGTGCCAGCAGCCCTGGCAGGGACAATCAGCCCCAGCATTTT.